One sample yielded the 24 T cell receptor beta chains listed below, sequenced in a study of blood T cell repertoires in COVID-19. Sequencing was performed with immunoSEQ multiplex PCR; in TCRdb, only in-frame clones are kept and a portion is missing. This table holds approximately 250,000 clones, more than 75% found once. The sample taken for sequencing was PBMCs or T cells enriched from blood (not recorded which). The receptors here all came from an older woman in a cohort exposed to, infected with or recovered from COVID-19 (not recorded which).

V and J are TRBV2 and TRBJ2-2; 9 nucleotides line up with TRBD1. The CDR3 totals 14 residues. The ends lost 5 bases at V and 5 bases at J; junction bases unmatched: 3. CDR1 and CDR2 (germline): SNHLY, FYNNEI. CDR3 nucleotides: TGTGCCAGCAGTTTAGGACAGGGGACCGGGGAGCTGTTTTTT. As protein: CASSLGQGTGELFF. Looking up the rest from reference TRBV2 and TRBJ2-2 gives the full variable domain: EPEVTQTPSHQVTQMGQEVILRCVPISNHLYFYWYRQILGQKVEFLVSFYNNEISEKSEIFDDQFSVERPDGSNFTLKIRSTKLEDSAMYFCASSLGQGTGELFFGEGSRLTVL.

The chain has TRBV27 and TRBJ2-6; no reliable D call. CDR3 length: 17 amino acids. Between the trimmed V and J ends, which lost 3 bases and 3 bases, there was a span of 15 bases. CDR1 is MNHEY, CDR2 SMNVEV, per germline (reference sequence). CDR3 DNA: TGTGCCAGCAGTTTCAGAGACTGGCGCCTTGGGGCCAACGTCCTGACTTTC. It specifies CASSFRDWRLGANVLTF.

The chain employs TRBV4-3 and TRBJ2-5; D uncertain. Trimming took off 0 bases at V and 0 bases at J, with 8 bases between the two ends. The germline CDR1 and CDR2 sequences are LGHNA and YSLEER. The CDR3 runs to 15 residues. Here the CDR3 reads CASSQDRLYQETQYF. CDR3 DNA: TGCGCCAGCAGCCAAGACAGGCTGTACCAAGAGACCCAGTACTTC.

The chain couples TRBV28 to TRBJ2-1, with 7 nucleotides matching TRBD1. Germline CDR1 reads MDHEN; CDR2 reads SYDVKM. The CDR3 totals 14 residues. V shed 6 bases and J 6 bases; nucleotides not matched to a gene: 8. CDR3 region: CASRTHTGVNEQFF. The CDR3 DNA reads TGTGCCAGCAGAACCCATACAGGGGTCAATGAGCAGTTCTTC.

This chain links TRBV10-1 with TRBJ2-3; 11 bases align to TRBD2. The CDR3 runs 15 residues. Germline V gene sequence: CDR1 WNHNN, CDR2 SYGVQD (reference sequence). V lost 6 bases and J lost 4; bases outside the gene matches: 6. The CDR3 sequence is CASSLTSGSADTQYF. The CDR3 DNA is TGCGCCAGCAGCCTTACTAGCGGGAGTGCAGATACGCAGTATTTT.

The V and J genes are TRBV30 and TRBJ1-5; tentatively, D is TRBD1 (6 bases). CDR1 is GTSNPN and CDR2 is SVGIG in the germline V gene (reference sequence). This CDR3 comprises 15 residues. Trimming pared 3 bases from V and 5 bases from J, leaving 17 bases between. The DNA of the CDR3 is TGTGCCTGGAGAAGACAGGAAAAGGGGTATCAGCCCCAGCATTTT. Translated: CAWRRQEKGYQPQHF.

V is TRBV18 and J is TRBJ2-7, with 8 bases aligning to TRBD1. The germline V gene encodes CDR1 KGHSH and CDR2 LQKENI. With 5 bases clipped from V and 2 bases from J, the junction kept 5 bases outside the gene matches. This CDR3 has 14 amino acids. The CDR3 bases are TGTGCCAGCTCATTCAGGGGGCCGCCCTACGAGCAGTACTTC. Translated, it gives CASSFRGPPYEQYF.

The chain recombines TRBV6-5 with TRBJ2-7, with 9 bases that match TRBD2. Trimming removed 0 bases from V and 3 bases from J; junction bases left unmatched: 6. There are 16 residues in the CDR3. The germline V gene has CDR1 MNHEY and CDR2 SVGAGI. The CDR3 here is CASSYSVASGVYEQYF. For the CDR3, the DNA is TGTGCCAGCAGTTACTCGGTTGCTAGCGGGGTCTACGAGCAGTACTTC.

CDR3 sequence reads: CASSQDRGDEKLFF. CDR3 in DNA: TGTGCCAGCAGCCAAGACAGGGGGGATGAAAAACTGTTTTTT. The chain has TRBV7-2 and TRBJ1-4; 9 bases agree with TRBD1. Unmatched junction bases numbered 4, after V lost 5 bases and J lost 6 bases. The CDR3 totals 14 residues. Looked up from germline, CDR1 is SGHTA and CDR2 is FQGNSA.

This rearrangement joins TRBV15 to TRBJ2-4; 10 nucleotides match TRBD2. After removal of 8 bases from V and 3 bases from J, the junction contained 10 bases not matched to a gene. CDR3 size: 16 residues. Germline V gene sequence: CDR1 LNHNV, CDR2 YYDKDF (reference sequence). The CDR3 DNA sequence: TGTGCCACCTCAAGGGGGCCTAGCGGGGGCAAAAACATTCAGTACTTC. Translated, it gives CATSRGPSGGKNIQYF.

V gene TRBV24-1 combines with J gene TRBJ2-1; D may be TRBD2 (5 bases). Germline lookup yields CDR1 KGHDR and CDR2 SFDVKD. Trimming shortened V by 9 bases and J by 10 bases, and 21 bases separated the two germline ends. The CDR3 is made up of 14 amino acids. The CDR3 reads CATSPGDSSLEQFF. DNA of the CDR3: TGTGCCACCTCCCCCGGCGACTCTAGCTTAGAGCAGTTCTTC.

The chain combines TRBV5-1 with TRBJ2-7; TRBD1 might be the D (6 bases). CDR1 and CDR2 (germline): SGHRS, YFSETQ. V was shortened by 0 bases and J by 5 bases, with 18 bases between the two germline ends. This CDR3 contains 16 residues. The CDR3 coding sequence is TGCGCCAGCAGCTTGGGCGCGGCCAGGGGAGTGAACGAGCAGTACTTC. This sequence encodes CASSLGAARGVNEQYF.

The V call is TRBV5-1, the J call TRBJ1-4; D not resolved. The CDR3 is 16 residues long. V was pared by 0 bases and J by 4 bases, with 13 bases between. Germline assignment: CDR1 SGHRS and CDR2 YFSETQ. This CDR3 reads CASSLAPGGINEKLFF. DNA for the CDR3: TGCGCCAGCAGCTTGGCCCCGGGAGGCATTAATGAAAAACTGTTTTTT. The entire variable domain, with the rest obtained from reference TRBV5-1 and TRBJ1-4, is as follows: KAGVTQTPRYLIKTRGQQVTLSCSPISGHRSVSWYQQTPGQGLQFLFEYFSETQRNKGNFPGRFSGRQFSNSRSEMNVSTLELGDSALYLCASSLAPGGINEKLFFGSGTQLSVL.

This chain links TRBV10-2 with TRBJ2-7; possible D gene TRBD2, 6 bases. Per the germline V gene, CDR1 is WSHSY and CDR2 is SAAADI. The CDR3 consists of 13 residues. Trimming removed 7 bases at V and 6 bases at J, with 16 bases between. CDR3 sequence reads: CASMRDRGGEQYF. The CDR3 bases are TGCGCCAGCATGAGGGATAGGGGAGGCGAGCAGTACTTC.

The chain couples TRBV6-6 to TRBJ2-7; no clear D. The CDR3 has 11 residues. V shed 5 bases and J shed 6 bases, with 8 bases lying between them. Germline-derived CDR1 and CDR2 are MNHNY and SVGAGI (reference sequence). CDR3 region: CASSQLIEQYF. The CDR3 coding sequence is TGTGCCAGCAGTCAACTGATCGAGCAGTACTTC.

The chain recombines TRBV13 with TRBJ2-1, with a tentative D call TRBD2 (6 bases). V was cut by 4 bases and J by 13 bases, with 20 bases left in between. The CDR3 consists of 14 residues. The germline V gene has CDR1 PRHDT and CDR2 FYEKMQ (reference sequence). The CDR3 DNA is TGTGCCAGCAGCTATACTAGTGGGGAGGCTGGCCAGTTCTTC. Translated: CASSYTSGEAGQFF.

The chain is built from TRBV5-1 and TRBJ2-1; 8 nucleotides line up with TRBD2. There are 15 residues in the CDR3. Trimming removed 4 bases from V and 4 bases from J; junction bases left unmatched: 7. CDR1 and CDR2 (germline): SGHRS, YFSETQ. The CDR3 nucleotides read TGCGCCAGCAGCCCTCTGTCTAGCGGGTACAATGAGCAGTTCTTC. It specifies CASSPLSSGYNEQFF.

V is TRBV29-1 and J is TRBJ1-1; possibly TRBD1 for D (6 bases). This CDR3 contains 11 residues. CDR1 is SQVTM, CDR2 ANQGSEA, per germline. Trimming left V 4 bases short and J 10 bases short, with 13 bases between. The CDR3 DNA reads TGCAGCGTTGTTGCAGGGGAGCGAGCTTTCTTT. Its protein is CSVVAGERAFF. Drawing the rest from reference TRBV29-1 and TRBJ1-1, the complete variable domain is SAVISQKPSRDICQRGTSLTIQCQVDSQVTMMFWYRQQPGQSLTLIATANQGSEATYESGFVIDKFPISRPNLTFSTLTVSNMSPEDSSIYLCSVVAGERAFFGQGTRLTVV.

The chain carries TRBV2 and TRBJ2-7, with 10 bases fitting TRBD2. CDR3 length equals 14 residues. Germline-derived CDR1 and CDR2 are SNHLY and FYNNEI. The J segment lost 4 bases and the V segment lost 7 bases, leaving 7 bases of the junction unmatched. The CDR3 DNA reads TGTGCCAGCATGAGGAGCGGGAGGGGATACGAGCAGTACTTC. Translation gives CASMRSGRGYEQYF. The full variable domain, its missing parts supplied by reference TRBV2 and TRBJ2-7, is EPEVTQTPSHQVTQMGQEVILRCVPISNHLYFYWYRQILGQKVEFLVSFYNNEISEKSEIFDDQFSVERPDGSNFTLKIRSTKLEDSAMYFCASMRSGRGYEQYFGPGTRLTVT.

The chain combines TRBV7-9 with TRBJ1-3; 7 bases line up with TRBD1. CDR1 is SEHNR, CDR2 FQNEAQ, per germline (reference sequence). J lost 5 bases, V lost 5 bases, and 3 bases had no gene match. The CDR3 sequence is 13 residues long. CDR3 loop: CASSRQGRNTIYF. The CDR3 coding sequence is TGTGCCAGCAGCAGACAGGGCAGAAACACCATATATTTT.

This clone was seen only once. J is TRBJ1-4 and V is TRBV30; 7 nucleotides match TRBD1. This CDR3 comprises 13 residues. V gave up 5 bases and J gave up 8 bases; unmatched junction bases: 8. Germline V gives CDR1 GTSNPN, CDR2 SVGIG (reference sequence). This chain's CDR3 is CAWDPGQKEKLFF. For the CDR3, the DNA is TGTGCCTGGGACCCGGGACAGAAAGAAAAACTGTTTTTT.

The chain combines TRBV6-2 or TRBV6-3 with TRBJ2-7; 9 bases align to TRBD1. This CDR3 is 15 amino acids long. V dropped 2 bases and J dropped 2; count of bases not matched to a gene: 4. In germline, CDR1 is MNHEY, CDR2 SVGEGT. The CDR3 is CASSYKRQGAYEQYF. The CDR3 bases are TGTGCCAGCAGTTACAAGAGACAGGGGGCCTACGAGCAGTACTTC.

V usage is TRBV27 and J usage is TRBJ2-1; TRBD2 agrees at 7 bases. The CDR3 is 15 residues long. V trimming: 6 bases; J trimming: 6 bases; junction bases outside the gene matches: 11. In germline, CDR1 is MNHEY, CDR2 SMNVEV (reference sequence). This CDR3 reads CASSRGLGGTNEQFF. CDR3 in DNA: TGTGCCAGCAGCAGAGGACTAGGAGGTACCAATGAGCAGTTCTTC.

In this sample, this clone turned up once. This chain joins TRBV24-1 and TRBJ2-1; TRBD1 matches 7 bases. With 4 bases clipped from V and 7 bases from J, the junction kept 6 bases outside the gene matches. The CDR3 sequence is 14 residues long. Germline lookup yields CDR1 KGHDR and CDR2 SFDVKD. For the CDR3, the DNA is TGTGCCACCAGTGAACCCGGGACAGATAATGAGCAGTTCTTC. Encoded protein: CATSEPGTDNEQFF.